Included here is one T cell receptor beta chain sequence, with context. V lost 5 bases to trimming and J lost 3 bases; unmatched junction nucleotides: 13. CDR3 length: 16 residues. CDR1 and CDR2 from the germline V gene are DFQATT and SNEGSKA (reference sequence). Using its own MiXCR run on the 5' RACE reads, TCRdb lists one record per CDR3 protein. The table records approximately 1.8 million distinct CDR3 sequences, about 32% of them present only once. The data derive from a study of identical twins. Material: cord blood. This clonotype was sampled from a newborn girl in good health. The rearrangement uses TRBV20-1 and TRBJ2-7; TRBD2 matches 10 bases. For the CDR3, the DNA is TGCAGTGCTCAGGCTAGCGGGGGATCTGGCTTCTACGAGCAGTACTTC. It encodes CSAQASGGSGFYEQYF.